The clone carrying this TCR beta chain was observed a handful of times. The table came from immunoSEQ multiplex PCR; TCRdb's copy has only in-frame clones and leaves some out. The repertoire has almost 300,000 clones, about 90% of them found once; the top ten carry 11%. This CDR3 is built from 15 residues. Germline V gene sequence: CDR1 SGHDT, CDR2 YYEEEE. The V gene lost 1 base and the J gene lost 2 bases, with 13 bases spanning the gap. The data derive from a study of blood T cell repertoires in COVID-19. Looking at the study overall: The cDNA or gDNA used as material had been derived from T cells, B-cell-depleted T cells, or PBMCs.

This clonotype was obtained from a woman in her thirties with COVID-19, enrolled during active disease. Material: peripheral blood. The J gene is TRBJ2-7, the V gene TRBV5-6; the D gene is possibly TRBD1 (5 bases). CDR3 amino acids: CASSLIGREPYEQYF. The DNA for the CDR3 is TGTGCCAGCAGCTTGATAGGCAGGGAACCCTACGAGCAGTACTTC.